The 30 T cell receptor beta chains below all came from one sample that was sequenced in a study of Ad26.COV2.S vaccination and SARS-CoV-2 variants. Treatment here: roughly 19 received Ad26.COV2.S at low or high dose, single or two shots; several received placebo; per-sample allocation not given. Sampling occurred on day 63 after the first vaccine or placebo injection. The data were produced by immunoSEQ multiplex PCR, yet TCRdb's version contains in-frame clones alone and is incomplete. This sample has hundreds of thousands of clones, with around 87% found just once. The sequenced sample was peripheral blood, obtained in a trial of Ad26.COV2.S vaccine versus placebo. Receptors were obtained from a person between 18 and 59 years old who received the Ad26.COV2.S COVID-19 vaccine or a placebo.

The rearrangement joins TRBV19 to TRBJ1-6; TRBD1 is a possible D gene (6 bases). Germline CDR1 LNHDA, CDR2 SQIVND (reference sequence). Trimming removed 3 bases from V and 10 bases from J, with 13 bases in between. The CDR3 contains 14 residues. Written as DNA, the CDR3 is TGTGCCAGTAGTATGGGGGGGGCGGAATCACCCCTCCACTTT. This encodes CASSMGGAESPLHF.

Here the CDR3 reads CASSRVRYEAFF. The CDR3 DNA is TGTGCCAGCAGCCGAGTGAGATATGAAGCTTTCTTT. This sequence joins TRBV7-2 and TRBJ1-1; no clear D. This CDR3 is built from 12 residues. V was clipped by 5 bases and J by 7 bases, with 11 bases between them. Per germline, CDR1 SGHTA and CDR2 FQGNSA.

The rearrangement uses TRBV23-1 and TRBJ1-1, with D tentatively TRBD1 (6 bases). TRBV23-1 is an ORF; its function is uncertain. CDR3 length: 15 residues. Trimming pared 4 bases from V and 0 bases from J, leaving 12 bases between. In nucleotides, the CDR3 is TGCGCCAGCAGTCTAGGGGGGGATTTGAACACTGAAGCTTTCTTT. Residues: CASSLGGDLNTEAFF.

The chain recombines TRBV19 with TRBJ2-7; no reliable D call. V lost 0 bases to trimming and J lost 5 bases, with 11 bases between them. CDR3 length: 14 residues. The V gene's germline CDR1 is LNHDA and CDR2 SQIVND (reference sequence). The CDR3, as DNA: TGTGCCAGTAGTATAGATCTCCGGGTCAACGAGCAGTACTTC. It yields the protein CASSIDLRVNEQYF.

The gene calls are TRBV7-9 and TRBJ2-1; D remains ambiguous. Per germline, CDR1 SEHNR and CDR2 FQNEAQ (reference sequence). This CDR3 has 11 amino acids. The germline V and J ends were trimmed by 3 bases and 6 bases, with 3 bases remaining between them. DNA of the CDR3: TGTGCCAGCAGCTTCGCCAATGAGCAGTTCTTC. Its translation: CASSFANEQFF.

The sample holds a few counts of this clone. The chain combines TRBV9 with TRBJ1-1; D possibly corresponds to TRBD1 (5 bases). Trimming took 3 bases from V and 2 from J, leaving 8 bases between them. There are 13 residues in the CDR3. Per germline, CDR1 SGDLS and CDR2 YYNGEE. CDR3 DNA: TGTGCCAGCAGCGCGGGGACCAACACTGAAGCTTTCTTT. Protein: CASSAGTNTEAFF.

This chain uses TRBV5-8 with TRBJ2-1; the match to TRBD2 covers 11 bases. V dropped 4 bases and J dropped 4; count of bases not matched to a gene: 4. Germline lookup yields CDR1 SGHTS and CDR2 YDEGEE. The CDR3 is 15 amino acids. CDR3 nucleotides: TGTGCCAGCAGCCGCGGGACTAGCGGATACAATGAGCAGTTCTTC. Translating gives CASSRGTSGYNEQFF.

The V and J genes are TRBV10-2 and TRBJ1-4; tentative D call: TRBD1 (6 bases). The CDR3 runs to 16 residues. Germline CDR1 is WSHSY and CDR2 is SAAADI. Deletions cut 6 bases from V and 2 bases from J, with 16 bases between. CDR3 sequence reads: CASRLSTGGTNEKLFF. The DNA for the CDR3 is TGCGCCAGCAGACTATCGACAGGTGGCACTAATGAAAAACTGTTTTTT.

The V gene is TRBV12-3 or TRBV12-4, the J gene TRBJ1-5; 10 bases match TRBD1. V shed 6 bases, J shed 12 bases, and the junction held 8 bases outside the gene matches. The CDR3 length is 13 residues. CDR3 nucleotide sequence: TGTGCCAGCAGCCCGGGGGGGGACAGGGGCCAGCATTTT. This encodes CASSPGGDRGQHF.

The chain has TRBV5-1 and TRBJ1-2; 8 positions agree with TRBD1. The length of the CDR3 is 18 residues. Germline values: CDR1 SGHRS, CDR2 YFSETQ. The V segment lost 3 bases and the J segment 6 bases; nucleotides outside the gene matches: 19. This CDR3 is CASSSGAGGGLLFDGYTF. CDR3 in DNA: TGCGCCAGCAGCTCCGGGGCAGGGGGCGGATTGCTCTTTGATGGCTACACCTTC.

As concerns this clone: The same CDR3 also results from other DNA sequences found in this sample. This rearrangement joins TRBV5-1 to TRBJ1-3; TRBD1 might be the D (5 bases). This CDR3 contains 14 residues. The germline V and J ends were trimmed by 0 bases and 4 bases, with 8 bases remaining between them. The germline V gene encodes CDR1 SGHRS and CDR2 YFSETQ. For the CDR3, the DNA is TGCGCCAGCAGCTTGGTGGGGCTAGGAAACACCATATATTTT. Its protein is CASSLVGLGNTIYF. Complete variable domain (other parts from reference TRBV5-1 and TRBJ1-3): KAGVTQTPRYLIKTRGQQVTLSCSPISGHRSVSWYQQTPGQGLQFLFEYFSETQRNKGNFPGRFSGRQFSNSRSEMNVSTLELGDSALYLCASSLVGLGNTIYFGEGSWLTVV.

The chain carries TRBV6-5 and TRBJ1-5; 8 nucleotides match TRBD1. The V segment lost 6 bases and the J segment 6 bases; nucleotides outside the gene matches: 7. CDR3 length: 14 amino acids. Germline V lookup: CDR1 MNHEY, CDR2 SVGAGI. CDR3 sequence: CASSLTGAAQPQHF. The DNA for the CDR3 is TGTGCCAGCAGCTTGACAGGGGCGGCTCAGCCCCAGCATTTT.

This rearrangement joins TRBV6-5 to TRBJ2-7, with TRBD2 identical over 12 bases. Germline CDR1 MNHEY, CDR2 SVGAGI. The CDR3 sequence is 15 residues long. V was clipped by 2 bases and J by 4 bases; unmatched bases: 3. This CDR3 is CASSYETSGSYEQYF. The CDR3 bases are TGTGCCAGCAGTTACGAGACTAGCGGGAGTTACGAGCAGTACTTC.

The chain carries TRBV9 and TRBJ2-3; 7 bases map to TRBD2. There are 14 residues in the CDR3. CDR1 is SGDLS and CDR2 is YYNGEE in the germline V gene. J lost 4 bases, V lost 0 bases, and 2 bases had no gene match. Written as DNA, the CDR3 is TGTGCCAGCAGCGTAGCGGGGAGGGCAGATACGCAGTATTTT. It yields the protein CASSVAGRADTQYF.

The chain links TRBV24-1 to TRBJ1-2; 7 bases align to TRBD1. J lost 2 bases, V lost 0 bases, and 17 bases had no gene match. From germline, CDR1 is KGHDR and CDR2 SFDVKD. The CDR3 covers 20 residues. CDR3 in amino acids: CATSDLLLRGRVGPNYGYTF. CDR3 nucleotides: TGTGCCACCAGTGATTTGCTCCTGAGGGGGCGCGTCGGGCCAAACTATGGCTACACCTTC.

The chain is built from TRBV19 and TRBJ2-5; 9 bases are shared with TRBD2. CDR1 and CDR2 (germline): LNHDA, SQIVND (reference sequence). This CDR3 has 13 residues. V lost 7 bases and J lost 4; bases outside the gene matches: 4. The DNA of the CDR3 is TGTGCCAGTAATCAGCGGGGGGTAGAGACCCAGTACTTC. It is translated as CASNQRGVETQYF.

Points on this clone: The same CDR3 arises from other DNA sequences in this sample as well. The rearrangement joins TRBV7-2 to TRBJ1-1; D unclear. This CDR3 contains 11 residues. Between the trimmed V and J ends, which lost 3 bases and 3 bases, there was a span of 2 bases. In germline, CDR1 is SGHTA, CDR2 FQGNSA. The CDR3: CASSFDTEAFF. Here the CDR3 DNA reads TGTGCCAGCAGCTTCGACACTGAAGCTTTCTTT.

V and J are TRBV6-2 or TRBV6-3 and TRBJ1-1, with D unresolved. The CDR3 length is 14 residues. From germline, CDR1 is MNHEY and CDR2 SVGEGT. V was shortened by 0 bases and J by 1 base, with 6 bases between the two germline ends. The CDR3 DNA sequence: TGTGCCAGCAGTTACTCAGTGCGGAACACTGAAGCTTTCTTT. Its protein is CASSYSVRNTEAFF.

This clone appeared a few times. The V call is TRBV19, the J call TRBJ1-1; TRBD1 matches at 10 bases. V shed 4 bases and J 5 bases; nucleotides not matched to a gene: 7. This CDR3 is built from 15 residues. The germline V gene has CDR1 LNHDA and CDR2 SQIVND (reference sequence). CDR3 bases: TGTGCCAGTAGTACGGTCCCGGGACAGGGGACTGAAGCTTTCTTT. Its translation is CASSTVPGQGTEAFF.

The chain carries TRBV29-1 and TRBJ2-6; TRBD1 matches 9 bases. This CDR3 has 14 residues. Germline assignment: CDR1 SQVTM and CDR2 ANQGSEA. Losses at the gene ends were 6 bases for V and 0 bases for J; bases not matched to a gene: 0. DNA for the CDR3: TGCAGCGTGACAGGGGGCTCTGGGGCCAACGTCCTGACTTTC. It specifies CSVTGGSGANVLTF. Looking up the rest from reference TRBV29-1 and TRBJ2-6 gives the full variable domain: SAVISQKPSRDICQRGTSLTIQCQVDSQVTMMFWYRQQPGQSLTLIATANQGSEATYESGFVIDKFPISRPNLTFSTLTVSNMSPEDSSIYLCSVTGGSGANVLTFGAGSRLTVL.

The chain joins TRBV21-1 to TRBJ2-7; the DNA was not used to check the table's D call, TRBD1. TRBV21-1 is shown as a pseudogene. The CDR3 is 16 amino acids. The CDR3 DNA reads TGTGCCAGCAGCAAAGTGGCAGGCCGCTTCTCCTACGAGCAGTACTTC. This sequence encodes CASSKVAGRFSYEQYF.

V is TRBV5-8 and J is TRBJ2-3; perhaps TRBD2 as D (6 bases). Trimming cost V 0 bases and J 2 bases, with 13 bases left between them. This CDR3 contains 16 residues. CDR1 SGHTS and CDR2 YDEGEE come from the germline V gene. In nucleotides, the CDR3 is TGTGCCAGCAGCTTGGGTGGAGGGGCGGACACAGATACGCAGTATTTT. Translated, it gives CASSLGGGADTDTQYF.

This clone was observed a single time. V usage is TRBV5-1 and J usage is TRBJ2-1; 9 bases line up with TRBD2. CDR1 and CDR2 (germline): SGHRS, YFSETQ. The V segment lost 4 bases and the J segment 2 bases; nucleotides outside the gene matches: 7. This CDR3 region has 16 residues. CDR3 nucleotides: TGCGCCAGCAGCCCGGTGGGGACTAGCCCCTACAATGAGCAGTTCTTC. Its translation is CASSPVGTSPYNEQFF.

V is TRBV4-2 and J is TRBJ2-5; 11 bases line up with TRBD1. V was pared by 0 bases and J by 7 bases, with 7 bases of the junction left unmatched. This CDR3 contains 16 residues. From germline, CDR1 is LGHNA and CDR2 YNFKEQ. In nucleotides, the CDR3 is TGTGCCAGCAGCCAAGAAGGACAGGGGGCATCGGTGACCCAGTACTTC. Its protein product is CASSQEGQGASVTQYF.

The chain links TRBV12-5 to TRBJ1-5, with TRBD1 as a possible D gene (5 bases). The CDR3 is 15 residues long. V was trimmed by 6 bases and J by 2 bases, leaving 14 bases between them. The germline V gene has CDR1 LGHNT and CDR2 FRNRAP. CDR3 bases: TGTGCTAGTGGCCCCTCGGGGCGCGGCAATCAGCCCCAGCATTTT. Translating it yields CASGPSGRGNQPQHF. Full variable domain (outside the CDR3, taken from reference TRBV12-5 and TRBJ1-5): DARVTQTPRHKVTEMGQEVTMRCQPILGHNTVFWYRQTMMQGLELLAYFRNRAPLDDSGMPKDRFSAEMPDATLATLKIQPSEPRDSAVYFCASGPSGRGNQPQHFGDGTRLSIL.

The V call is TRBV19, the J call TRBJ2-3; unclear D gene. This CDR3 has 14 residues. Per germline, CDR1 LNHDA and CDR2 SQIVND (reference sequence). V lost 7 bases, J lost 0 bases, and 11 bases lay in between. The CDR3 DNA reads TGTGCCAGTAAAGGCAGCTGGAGCACAGATACGCAGTATTTT. Its translation is CASKGSWSTDTQYF.

V is TRBV19 and J is TRBJ1-5; 9 bases match TRBD1. Looked up from germline, CDR1 is LNHDA and CDR2 is SQIVND (reference sequence). The V and J ends lost 3 bases and 6 bases, in that order; junction bases with no gene match: 3. CDR3 size: 14 residues. In DNA, the CDR3 is TGTGCCAGTAGTATGTGGGGACAGGGTCAGCCCCAGCATTTT. This translates into CASSMWGQGQPQHF.

The chain recombines TRBV7-2 with TRBJ1-2; D might be TRBD1 (5 bases). The CDR3 runs to 13 residues. Germline V gene sequence: CDR1 SGHTA, CDR2 FQGNSA. Deletions cut 3 bases from V and 7 bases from J, with 12 bases between. CDR3 loop: CASSFVRGGGYTF. In DNA form, the CDR3 reads TGTGCCAGCAGCTTCGTTCGCGGGGGTGGCTACACCTTC. Looking up the rest from reference TRBV7-2 and TRBJ1-2 gives the full variable domain: GAGVSQSPSNKVTEKGKDVELRCDPISGHTALYWYRQSLGQGLEFLIYFQGNSAPDKSGLPSDRFSAERTGGSVSTLTIQRTQQEDSAVYLCASSFVRGGGYTFGSGTRLTVV.

Judged by abundance, this clone is medium-sized. J is TRBJ1-1 and V is TRBV10-1; D remains ambiguous. CDR3 length: 13 residues. Trimming removed 0 bases from V and 7 bases from J, with 9 bases in between. Germline V lookup: CDR1 WNHNN, CDR2 SYGVQD (reference sequence). This CDR3 reads CASSESETYEAFF. As DNA, the CDR3 is TGCGCCAGCAGTGAGTCTGAGACCTATGAAGCTTTCTTT.

The rearrangement links TRBV23-1 to TRBJ2-5; 9 positions match TRBD1. TRBV23-1 is known as an ORF, though its function is uncertain. The V and J ends lost 6 bases and 3 bases, in that order; junction bases with no gene match: 2. The CDR3 covers 13 residues. The CDR3 sequence is CASRRTGEETQYF. In DNA form, the CDR3 reads TGCGCCAGCAGACGGACAGGGGAAGAGACCCAGTACTTC.